Listed below are T cell receptor beta chains from one sample, sequenced in a study of OX40 agonist ivuxolimab in advanced cancers. The repertoire was sequenced with immunoSEQ multiplex PCR; TCRdb's copy has only in-frame clones and lacks some. The table lists tens of thousands of clones, more than 80% of them singletons. The source was CD4+ or CD8+ T cells sorted from blood, collected in a trial of the OX40 agonist ivuxolimab. These receptor sequences come from an adult with an advanced solid tumor such as melanoma, head and neck, liver or kidney cancer. The CDR3 runs from the conserved cysteine through the conserved F or W. A D gene is named only where the DNA matches it firmly. Where a row states a size, it is once, few, many or the class of an expanded clone; other rows omit it.

V	D	J	size	DNA	CDR3
TRBV14	NA	TRBJ1-2	NA	TGTGCCAGCAGCCGGCGGGGGGCGGACAACTATGGCTACACCTTC	CASSRRGADNYGYTF
TRBV4-3	NA	TRBJ1-1	NA	TGCGCCAGCAGCCAAGTTCACAGAGGTAGGGCTTTCTTT	CASSQVHRGRAFF
TRBV27	NA	TRBJ2-5	NA	TGTGCCAGCAGCAAACAGGATGAAGAGACCCAGTACTTC	CASSKQDEETQYF
TRBV19	NA	TRBJ2-5	NA	TGTGCCAGTAGTAGGGGCAACACCCAAGAGACCCAGTACTTC	CASSRGNTQETQYF
TRBV7-2	TRBD1	TRBJ1-2	once	TGTGCCAGCAGCTCGGACAGGGCGATTGGCTACACCTTC	CASSSDRAIGYTF
TRBV5-1	TRBD1	TRBJ1-1	NA	TGCGCCAGCAGCCCTCCCACCGGGACAGGAGTCACTGAAGCTTTCTTT	CASSPPTGTGVTEAFF
TRBV10-3	TRBD1	TRBJ2-1	NA	TGTGCCATCAGCGGACAGGAGGCACTTAATGAGCAGTTCTTC	CAISGQEALNEQFF
TRBV18	TRBD1	TRBJ1-1	NA	TGTGCCAGCTCACCGACTTGGACAGGGGGCTCGAACACTGAAGCTTTCTTT	CASSPTWTGGSNTEAFF
TRBV28	TRBD2	TRBJ2-1	NA	TGTGCCAGCAGTTCCGGGGGTAGCGGGGATTACAATGAGCAGTTCTTC	CASSSGGSGDYNEQFF
TRBV5-1	TRBD1	TRBJ1-2	NA	TGCGCCAGCAGCTTGGAGGGACAGTTCGGCTACACCTTC	CASSLEGQFGYTF
TRBV6-6	NA	TRBJ1-1	NA	TGTGCCAGCAAGGAGAACTTTAACACTGAAGCTTTCTTT	CASKENFNTEAFF
TRBV5-4	NA	TRBJ2-1	NA	TGTGCCAGCAGCTTGGCCGGGTTAGCCTACAATGAGCAGTTCTTC	CASSLAGLAYNEQFF
TRBV5-1	TRBD1	TRBJ1-6	once	TGCGCCAGCAGCTTGGGACAGGGGGCTTCCAATTCACCCCTCCACTTT	CASSLGQGASNSPLHF
TRBV10-3	NA	TRBJ2-1	few	TGTGCCTCCGAGACTGGATCAGATCTCAATGAGCAGTTCTTC	CASETGSDLNEQFF
TRBV5-4	NA	TRBJ2-3	NA	TGTGCCAGCAGCTTGGGTGGTTCCGTCGCAGATACGCAGTATTTT	CASSLGGSVADTQYF
TRBV12-5	NA	TRBJ1-1	NA	TGTGCTAGTGGTGGACAACAGGGTAGAGCTTTCTTT	CASGGQQGRAFF
TRBV7-2	NA	TRBJ1-1	NA	TGTGCCAGCAACATGGGGCCCTCCGGCACTGAAGCTTTCTTT	CASNMGPSGTEAFF
TRBV7-2	NA	TRBJ1-1	NA	TGTGCCAGCAGCTTAGATGCCCCGGGGGGCATCAACACTGAAGCTTTCTTT	CASSLDAPGGINTEAFF
TRBV11-2	NA	TRBJ2-7	NA	TGTGCCAGCAGCCTCGGGGTATTCTACGAGCAGTACTTC	CASSLGVFYEQYF
TRBV6-5	NA	TRBJ1-1	NA	TGTGCCAGCAGTTACGCGGCGGAGGTTAGGACTGAAGCTTTCTTT	CASSYAAEVRTEAFF
TRBV9	TRBD1	TRBJ1-2	NA	TGTGCCAGCAGCGTAGACAGGGGTAACTATGGCTACACCTTC	CASSVDRGNYGYTF
TRBV5-1	NA	TRBJ1-1	NA	TGCGCCAGCAGCTTGGGCTGGTTCACTGAAGCTTTCTTT	CASSLGWFTEAFF
TRBV4-3	NA	TRBJ1-2	NA	TGCGCCAGCAGCCAAGTACAGGTTGCCAACTATGGCTACACCTTC	CASSQVQVANYGYTF
TRBV7-3	NA	TRBJ2-7	NA	TGTGCCAGCAGCTTAGAATTGGGACTCTACGAGCAGTACTTC	CASSLELGLYEQYF
TRBV7-9	TRBD2	TRBJ2-5	NA	TGTGCCAGCAGCCTGACTAGCGGGAGAGAGACCCAGTACTTC	CASSLTSGRETQYF
TRBV29-1	NA	TRBJ1-5	NA	TGCGGCACAGGAGGCCCCAATCAGCCCCAGCATTTT	CGTGGPNQPQHF
TRBV18	TRBD2	TRBJ2-1	NA	TGTGCCAGCTCACCACGGGGGGGAGCTGACAATGAGCAGTTCTTC	CASSPRGGADNEQFF
TRBV11-2	NA	TRBJ1-1	NA	TGTGCCAGCAGCCTGAGGGATCAGGCTGAAGCTTTCTTT	CASSLRDQAEAFF
TRBV27	TRBD1	TRBJ1-5	NA	TGTGCCAGCAGTTTATTTAGGGGGCGGCAGCCCCAGCATTTT	CASSLFRGRQPQHF
TRBV7-2	TRBD2	TRBJ2-1	NA	TGTGCCAGCAGCTTGACTAGCGGGAGTTTCAGTGAGCAGTTCTTC	CASSLTSGSFSEQFF
TRBV29-1	TRBD1	TRBJ2-1	NA	TGCAGCGTTGGGGGACAGTTAAATGAGCAGTTCTTC	CSVGGQLNEQFF
TRBV18	NA	TRBJ1-4	few	TGTGCCAGCTCACCAGGGACTAATGAAAAACTGTTTTTT	CASSPGTNEKLFF
TRBV5-1	NA	TRBJ1-6	NA	TGCGCCAGCAGCTTGGTAGGGGACGGATCACCCCTCCACTTT	CASSLVGDGSPLHF
TRBV6-1	TRBD1	TRBJ1-3	once	TGTGCCAGCAGTGGTCACAGGGGGCTGGAAGGAAACACCATATATTTT	CASSGHRGLEGNTIYF
TRBV10-3	NA	TRBJ1-2	few	TGTGCCCTCCAGGACCTGGGCTATGGCTACACCTTC	CALQDLGYGYTF
TRBV7-8	TRBD1	TRBJ2-7	once	TGTGCCAGCAGCGTAGAACCGACAGGGATCTACGAGCAGTACTTC	CASSVEPTGIYEQYF
TRBV7-7	TRBD2	TRBJ2-5	NA	TGTGCTAGCAGCGACGCGGGCGGGAGCCACGAGACCCAGTACTTC	CASSDAGGSHETQYF
TRBV7-3	NA	TRBJ2-1	once	TGTGCCAGCAGCTTAATGGCGGGAACCTACAATGAGCAGTTCTTC	CASSLMAGTYNEQFF
TRBV4-3	TRBD2	TRBJ2-1	few	TGCGCCAGCAGCCAAGTACTAGCGGGTTACAATGAGCAGTTCTTC	CASSQVLAGYNEQFF
TRBV7-9	NA	TRBJ1-3	NA	TGTGCCAGCAGCCTCCGGGGAAGAAACACCATATATTTT	CASSLRGRNTIYF
TRBV9	NA	TRBJ2-1	few	TGTGCCAGCAGCGTATCAGTCTTAAATGAGCAGTTCTTC	CASSVSVLNEQFF
TRBV9	TRBD1	TRBJ1-4	NA	TGTGCCAGCAGCGTGACGGGACAGGGGAATGAAAAACTGTTTTTT	CASSVTGQGNEKLFF
TRBV7-8	TRBD1	TRBJ1-5	NA	TGTGCCAGCAGCGGTGGGACAGGAGATCAGCCCCAGCATTTT	CASSGGTGDQPQHF
TRBV27	NA	TRBJ2-5	NA	TGTGCCAGCAGTTTGGGGAAGACGGTGGAGACCCAGTACTTC	CASSLGKTVETQYF
TRBV19	TRBD1	TRBJ1-2	NA	TGTGCCAGTAGTAGGCTGACAGGGAACGGGAACTATGGCTACACCTTC	CASSRLTGNGNYGYTF
TRBV4-1	NA	TRBJ2-1	NA	TGCGCCAGCAGCCAATCCCGGGACATTAGAGGGCTACGATACAATGAGCAGTTCTTC	CASSQSRDIRGLRYNEQFF
TRBV2	NA	TRBJ1-4	NA	TGTGCCAGCAGCCGGGACCCGCGAGAAAAACTGTTTTTT	CASSRDPREKLFF
TRBV5-1	NA	TRBJ2-1	NA	TGCGCCAGCAGCAACGGACAGACCCTCTACAATGAGCAGTTCTTC	CASSNGQTLYNEQFF